This T cell receptor beta chain was identified during a study of brain metastases from non-small cell lung cancer. Regarding the study as a whole: TCR repertoires overlapped largely between brain metastases and matched primaries. Brain metastases had lower T-cell infiltration than primary tumors. Compared with their matched primary tumors, roughly two thirds of brain metastases showed expanded T-cell clones.

Note on this clone: Its antigen is not known.

Trimming shortened V by 4 bases and J by 0 bases, and 7 bases separated the two germline ends. The germline gives CDR1 SGHRS, CDR2 YFSETQ. This CDR3 region has 14 residues. The protocol was immunoSEQ multiplex PCR, while the TCRdb copy is restricted to in-frame clones and leaves out a portion. The sample lists 15,000 or so clones, around four fifths seen once, with around 7.6% in the top ten. The sequence was collected from a donor at least 40 years old with non-small cell lung cancer. The sequencing input was primary lung tumor tissue. The chain has TRBV5-1 and TRBJ2-2; D is unclear. The CDR3 is CASSPDSNTGELFF. CDR3 DNA sequence: TGCGCCAGCAGCCCAGACTCGAACACCGGGGAGCTGTTTTTT.